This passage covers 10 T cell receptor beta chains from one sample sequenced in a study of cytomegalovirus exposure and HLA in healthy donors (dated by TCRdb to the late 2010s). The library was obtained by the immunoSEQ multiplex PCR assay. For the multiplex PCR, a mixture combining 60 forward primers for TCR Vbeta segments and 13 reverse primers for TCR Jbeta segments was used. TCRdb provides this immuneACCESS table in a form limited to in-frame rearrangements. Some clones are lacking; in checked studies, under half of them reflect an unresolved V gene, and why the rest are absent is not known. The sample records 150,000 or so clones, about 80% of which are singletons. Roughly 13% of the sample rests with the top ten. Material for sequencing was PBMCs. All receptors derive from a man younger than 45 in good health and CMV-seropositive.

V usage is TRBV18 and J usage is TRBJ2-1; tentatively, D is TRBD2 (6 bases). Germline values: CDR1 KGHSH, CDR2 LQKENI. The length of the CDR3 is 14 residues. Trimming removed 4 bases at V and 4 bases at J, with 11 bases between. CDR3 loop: CASSLGGEYNEQFF. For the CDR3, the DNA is TGTGCCAGCTCACTTGGCGGGGAATACAATGAGCAGTTCTTC.

Here the CDR3 DNA reads TGTGCCACCAGCAACAGGGGGCGGACTGAAGCTTTCTTT. Translation: CATSNRGRTEAFF. The chain uses TRBV15 and TRBJ1-1; 9 bases are shared with TRBD1. This CDR3 region has 13 residues. J was trimmed by 5 bases and V by 4 bases; bases with no gene match: 2. Germline CDR1 LNHNV, CDR2 YYDKDF (reference sequence).

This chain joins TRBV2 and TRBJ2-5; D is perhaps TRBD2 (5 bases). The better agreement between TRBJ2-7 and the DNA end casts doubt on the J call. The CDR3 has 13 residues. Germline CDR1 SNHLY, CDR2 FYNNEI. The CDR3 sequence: CASRGGSSYEQYF. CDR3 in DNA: TGTGCCAGCAGAGGAGGAAGCTCCTACGAGCAGTACTTC.

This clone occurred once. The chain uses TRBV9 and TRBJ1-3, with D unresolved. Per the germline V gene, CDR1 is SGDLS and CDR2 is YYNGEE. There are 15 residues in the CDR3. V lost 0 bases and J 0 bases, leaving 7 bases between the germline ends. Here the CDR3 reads CASSVALSSGNTIYF. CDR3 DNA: TGTGCCAGCAGCGTAGCTTTGAGCTCTGGAAACACCATATATTTT.

The CDR3 here is CASSLEYGGGYEQYF. The CDR3 DNA is TGTGCCAGCAGCTTAGAGTACGGGGGAGGATACGAGCAGTACTTC. The J gene is TRBJ2-7, the V gene TRBV11-2; the D gene is possibly TRBD2 (6 bases). Trimming took 0 bases from V and 4 from J, leaving 13 bases between them. The CDR3 has 15 residues. CDR1 is SGHAT, CDR2 FQNNGV, per germline.

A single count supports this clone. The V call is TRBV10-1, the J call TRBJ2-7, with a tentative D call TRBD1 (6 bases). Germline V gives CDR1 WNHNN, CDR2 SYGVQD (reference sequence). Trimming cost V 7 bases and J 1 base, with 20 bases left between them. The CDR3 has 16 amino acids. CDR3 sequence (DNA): TGCGCCAGCAATTTGGCAGGACAGAGTTTTTCCTACGAGCAGTACTTC. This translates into CASNLAGQSFSYEQYF.

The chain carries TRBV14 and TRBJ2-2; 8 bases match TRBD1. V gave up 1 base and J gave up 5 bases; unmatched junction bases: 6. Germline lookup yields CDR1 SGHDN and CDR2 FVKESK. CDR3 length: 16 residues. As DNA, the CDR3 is TGTGCCAGCAGCCAAGCAGGGACAGGCACGACCGGGGAGCTGTTTTTT. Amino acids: CASSQAGTGTTGELFF. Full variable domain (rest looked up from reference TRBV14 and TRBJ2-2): EAGVTQFPSHSVIEKGQTVTLRCDPISGHDNLYWYRRVMGKEIKFLLHFVKESKQDESGMPNNRFLAERTGGTYSTLKVQPAELEDSGVYFCASSQAGTGTTGELFFGEGSRLTVL.

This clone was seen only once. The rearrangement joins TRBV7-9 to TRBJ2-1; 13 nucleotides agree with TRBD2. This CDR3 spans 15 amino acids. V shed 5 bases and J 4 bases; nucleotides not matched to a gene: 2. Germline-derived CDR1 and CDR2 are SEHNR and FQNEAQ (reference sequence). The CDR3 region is CASSPGLAGYNEQFF. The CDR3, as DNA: TGTGCCAGCAGCCCGGGACTAGCGGGATACAATGAGCAGTTCTTC.

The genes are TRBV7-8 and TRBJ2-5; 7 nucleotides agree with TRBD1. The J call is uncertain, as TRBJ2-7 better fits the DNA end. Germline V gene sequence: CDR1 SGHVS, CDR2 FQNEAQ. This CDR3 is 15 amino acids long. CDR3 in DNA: TGTGCCAGCAGCCCCCGGACAGGTCCTTCCTACGAGCAGTACTTC. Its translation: CASSPRTGPSYEQYF.

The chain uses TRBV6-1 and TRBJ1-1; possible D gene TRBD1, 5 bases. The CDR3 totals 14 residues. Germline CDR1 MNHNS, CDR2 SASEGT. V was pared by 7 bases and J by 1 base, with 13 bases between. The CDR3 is CASILTGTNTEAFF. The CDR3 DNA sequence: TGTGCCAGCATCTTAACAGGAACGAACACTGAAGCTTTCTTT.